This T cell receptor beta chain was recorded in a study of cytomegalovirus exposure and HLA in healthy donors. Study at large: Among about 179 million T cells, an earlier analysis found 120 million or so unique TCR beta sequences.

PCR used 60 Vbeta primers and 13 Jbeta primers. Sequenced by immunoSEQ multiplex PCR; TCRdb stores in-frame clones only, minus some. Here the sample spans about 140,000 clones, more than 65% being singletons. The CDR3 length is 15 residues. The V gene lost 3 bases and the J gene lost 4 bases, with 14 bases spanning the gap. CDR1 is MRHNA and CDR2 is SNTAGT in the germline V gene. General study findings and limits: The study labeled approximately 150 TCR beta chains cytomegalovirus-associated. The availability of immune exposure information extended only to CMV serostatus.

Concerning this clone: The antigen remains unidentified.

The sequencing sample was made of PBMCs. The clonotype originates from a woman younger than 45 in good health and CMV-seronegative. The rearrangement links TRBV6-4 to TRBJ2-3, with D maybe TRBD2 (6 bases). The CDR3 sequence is CASSDGSGRADTQYF. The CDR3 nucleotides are TGTGCCAGCAGTGATGGGAGCGGGCGTGCAGATACGCAGTATTTT.